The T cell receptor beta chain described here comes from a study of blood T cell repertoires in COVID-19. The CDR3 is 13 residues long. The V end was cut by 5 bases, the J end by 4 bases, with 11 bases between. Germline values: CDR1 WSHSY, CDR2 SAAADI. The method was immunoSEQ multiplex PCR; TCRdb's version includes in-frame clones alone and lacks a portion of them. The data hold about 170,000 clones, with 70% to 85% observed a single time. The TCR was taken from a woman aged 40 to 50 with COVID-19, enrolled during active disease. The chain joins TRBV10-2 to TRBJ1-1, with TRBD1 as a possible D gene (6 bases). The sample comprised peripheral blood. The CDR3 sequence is CASSYRDGTEAFF. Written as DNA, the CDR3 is TGCGCCAGCAGTTACAGGGACGGCACTGAAGCTTTCTTT.